This TCR beta chain was recovered during a study of blood T cell repertoires in COVID-19. Study-wide context: Material from acute and convalescent COVID-19 was sourced from the United States, Italy and Spain. Sources were T cells, B-cell-depleted T cells, or PBMCs; the material itself was cDNA or gDNA.

Seattle participants joined during active infection and were tracked over time. Per the original data handling: Amplification from reference gene primers served as the basis for estimated nucleated cell counts. Sequencing used immunoSEQ multiplex PCR; TCRdb keeps in-frame clones, though not all of them. The D gene and trimming were derived from the DNA, and the V and J assignments and clone size from that table. The top ten hold 0.7% to 1% of the sample, which has about 480,000 clones, roughly nine tenths seen once. The sequenced sample consisted of peripheral blood. This sequence originates from a man younger than 35 with COVID-19, enrolled during active disease.

CDR3 DNA sequence: TGTGCCACCAGTCTGTCTCGGGATATGTCGGAAGGGACTAACTATGGCTACACCTTC. Translating it yields CATSLSRDMSEGTNYGYTF. This chain links TRBV24-1 with TRBJ1-2; no clear D gene. This CDR3 region has 19 residues. The V gene lost 6 bases and the J gene lost 0 bases, with 25 bases spanning the gap. CDR1 KGHDR and CDR2 SFDVKD come from the germline V gene.